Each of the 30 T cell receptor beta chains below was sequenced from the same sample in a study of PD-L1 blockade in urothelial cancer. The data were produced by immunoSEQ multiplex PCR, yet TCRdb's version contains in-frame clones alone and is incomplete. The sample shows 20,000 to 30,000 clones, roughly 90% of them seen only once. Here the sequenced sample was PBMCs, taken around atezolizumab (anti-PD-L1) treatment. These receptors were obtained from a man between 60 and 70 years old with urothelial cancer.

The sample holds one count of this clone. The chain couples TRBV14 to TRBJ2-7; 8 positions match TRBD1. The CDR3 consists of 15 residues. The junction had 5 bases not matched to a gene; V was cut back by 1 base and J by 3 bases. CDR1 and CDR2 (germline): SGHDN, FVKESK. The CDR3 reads CASSQAGGLIYEQYF. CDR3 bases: TGTGCCAGCAGCCAAGCAGGGGGCTTAATCTACGAGCAGTACTTC.

CDR3 bases: TGTGCCAGCTCACCAGGGACAGTGAACACTGAAGCTTTCTTT. Its protein is CASSPGTVNTEAFF. V is TRBV18 and J is TRBJ1-1, with 7 bases aligning to TRBD1. The length of the CDR3 is 14 residues. The junction had 0 bases not matched to a gene; V was cut back by 2 bases and J by 0 bases. The germline CDR1 and CDR2 sequences are KGHSH and LQKENI. Using reference TRBV18 and TRBJ1-1 for the parts outside the CDR3, the full variable domain is NAGVMQNPRHLVRRRGQEARLRCSPMKGHSHVYWYRQLPEEGLKFMVYLQKENIIDESGMPKERFSAEFPKEGPSILRIQQVVRGDSAAYFCASSPGTVNTEAFFGQGTRLTVV.

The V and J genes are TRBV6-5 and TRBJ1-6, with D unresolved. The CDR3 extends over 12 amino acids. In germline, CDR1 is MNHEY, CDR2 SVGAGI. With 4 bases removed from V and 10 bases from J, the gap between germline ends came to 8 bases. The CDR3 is CASSSDSSPLHF. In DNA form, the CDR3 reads TGTGCCAGCAGTTCGGATAGCTCACCCCTCCACTTT.

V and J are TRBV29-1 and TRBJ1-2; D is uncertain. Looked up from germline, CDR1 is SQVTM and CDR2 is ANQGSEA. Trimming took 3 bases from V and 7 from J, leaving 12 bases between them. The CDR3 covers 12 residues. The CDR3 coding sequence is TGCAGCGTTGAGGCGGGCGTAGGTGGCTACACCTTC. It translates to CSVEAGVGGYTF. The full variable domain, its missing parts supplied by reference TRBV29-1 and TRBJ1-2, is SAVISQKPSRDICQRGTSLTIQCQVDSQVTMMFWYRQQPGQSLTLIATANQGSEATYESGFVIDKFPISRPNLTFSTLTVSNMSPEDSSIYLCSVEAGVGGYTFGSGTRLTVV.

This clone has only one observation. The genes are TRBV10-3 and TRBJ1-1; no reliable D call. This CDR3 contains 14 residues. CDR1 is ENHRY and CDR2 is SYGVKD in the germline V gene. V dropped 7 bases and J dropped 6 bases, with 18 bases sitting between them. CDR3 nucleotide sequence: TGTGCCATCACCCCATCTTCGGGAGACGCTGAAGCTTTCTTT. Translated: CAITPSSGDAEAFF.

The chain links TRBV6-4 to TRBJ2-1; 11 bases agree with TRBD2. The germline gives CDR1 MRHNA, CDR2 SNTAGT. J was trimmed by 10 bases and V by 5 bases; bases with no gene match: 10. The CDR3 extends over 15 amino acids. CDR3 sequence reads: CASSSGTSGLGEQFF. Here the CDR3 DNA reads TGTGCCAGCAGTTCCGGGACTAGCGGCTTGGGGGAGCAGTTCTTC.

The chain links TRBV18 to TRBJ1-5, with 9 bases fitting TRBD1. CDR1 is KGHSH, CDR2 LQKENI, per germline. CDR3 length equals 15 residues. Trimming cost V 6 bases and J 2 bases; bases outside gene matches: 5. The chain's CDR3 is CASSLDRGGNQPQHF. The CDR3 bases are TGTGCCAGCTCCCTGGACAGGGGTGGCAATCAGCCCCAGCATTTT.

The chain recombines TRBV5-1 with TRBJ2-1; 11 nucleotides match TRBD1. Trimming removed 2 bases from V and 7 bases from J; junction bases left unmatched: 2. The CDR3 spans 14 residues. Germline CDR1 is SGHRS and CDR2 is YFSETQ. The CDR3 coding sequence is TGCGCCAGCAGCTTCCGGGACAGGGGGAATGAGCAGTTCTTC. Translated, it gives CASSFRDRGNEQFF.

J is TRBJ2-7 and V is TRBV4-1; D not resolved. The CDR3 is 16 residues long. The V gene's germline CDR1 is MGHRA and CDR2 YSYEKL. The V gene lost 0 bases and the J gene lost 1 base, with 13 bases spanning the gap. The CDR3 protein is CASSQDRAARSYEQYF. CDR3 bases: TGCGCCAGCAGCCAAGATCGCGCAGCGAGATCCTACGAGCAGTACTTC.

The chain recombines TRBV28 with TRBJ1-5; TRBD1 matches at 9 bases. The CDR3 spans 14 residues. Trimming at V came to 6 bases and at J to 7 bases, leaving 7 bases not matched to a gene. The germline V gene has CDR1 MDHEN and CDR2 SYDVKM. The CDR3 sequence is CASRQDRGSQPQHF. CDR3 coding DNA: TGTGCCAGCAGGCAGGACAGGGGATCGCAGCCCCAGCATTTT.

The CDR3 DNA reads TGTGCCAGCAGTGAAGGGACAGGGGGTAATCGAGTGAACACTGAAGCTTTCTTT. Amino acid sequence: CASSEGTGGNRVNTEAFF. This chain uses TRBV6-1 with TRBJ1-1, with TRBD1 matching 10 bases. The junction had 8 bases not matched to a gene; V was cut back by 1 base and J by 0 bases. In germline, CDR1 is MNHNS, CDR2 SASEGT. This CDR3 has 18 residues.

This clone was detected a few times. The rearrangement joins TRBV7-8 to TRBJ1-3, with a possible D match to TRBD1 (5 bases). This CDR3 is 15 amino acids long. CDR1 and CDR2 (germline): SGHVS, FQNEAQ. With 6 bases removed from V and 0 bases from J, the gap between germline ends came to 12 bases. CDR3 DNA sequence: TGTGCCAGCAGGACAGCAGGAGTCTCTGGAAACACCATATATTTT. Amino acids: CASRTAGVSGNTIYF.

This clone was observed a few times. The CDR3: CATSITQGYEQYF. Here the CDR3 DNA reads TGTGCCACCAGCATAACACAGGGGTACGAGCAGTACTTC. This chain links TRBV15 with TRBJ2-7; 7 positions match TRBD1. Germline V CDR1 and CDR2: LNHNV, YYDKDF (reference sequence). The ends lost 4 bases at V and 4 bases at J; junction bases unmatched: 4. The CDR3 length is 13 residues. Full variable domain (missing parts from reference TRBV15 and TRBJ2-7): DAMVIQNPRYQVTQFGKPVTLSCSQTLNHNVMYWYQQKSSQAPKLLFHYYDKDFNNEADTPDNFQSRRPNTSFCFLDIRSPGLGDTAMYLCATSITQGYEQYFGPGTRLTVT.

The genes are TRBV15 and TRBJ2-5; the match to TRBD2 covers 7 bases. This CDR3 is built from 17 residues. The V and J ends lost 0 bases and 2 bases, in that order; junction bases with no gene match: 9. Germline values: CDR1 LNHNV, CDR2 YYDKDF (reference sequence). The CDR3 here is CATSRDRLAYKQETQYF. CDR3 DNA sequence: TGTGCCACCAGCAGAGATAGACTAGCTTACAAACAAGAGACCCAGTACTTC.

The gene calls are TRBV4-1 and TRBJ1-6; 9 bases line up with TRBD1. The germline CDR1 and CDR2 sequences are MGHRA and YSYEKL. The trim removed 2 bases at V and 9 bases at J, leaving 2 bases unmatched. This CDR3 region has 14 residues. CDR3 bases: TGCGCCAGCAGCCAAACAGGGGGCATTTCACCCCTCCACTTT. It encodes CASSQTGGISPLHF.

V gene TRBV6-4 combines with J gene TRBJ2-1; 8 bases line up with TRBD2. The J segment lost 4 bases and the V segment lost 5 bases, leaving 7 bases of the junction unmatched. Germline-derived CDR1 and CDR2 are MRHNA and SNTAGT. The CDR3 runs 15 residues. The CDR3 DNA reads TGTGCCAGCAGTATTGAGAGCGGGAGTTACAATGAGCAGTTCTTC. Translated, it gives CASSIESGSYNEQFF.

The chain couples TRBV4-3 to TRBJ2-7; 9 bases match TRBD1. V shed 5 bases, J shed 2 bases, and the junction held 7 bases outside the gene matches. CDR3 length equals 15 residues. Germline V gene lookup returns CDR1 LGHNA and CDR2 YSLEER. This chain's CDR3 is CASSKKGTGTYEQYF. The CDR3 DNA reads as TGCGCCAGCAGCAAAAAGGGGACAGGGACCTACGAGCAGTACTTC.

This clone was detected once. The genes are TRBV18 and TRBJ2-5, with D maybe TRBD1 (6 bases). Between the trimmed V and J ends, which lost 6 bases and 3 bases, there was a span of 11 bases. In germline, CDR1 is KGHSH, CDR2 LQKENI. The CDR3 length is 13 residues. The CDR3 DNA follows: TGTGCCAGCTCGCAGGGACAAAAAGAGACCCAGTACTTC. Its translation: CASSQGQKETQYF.

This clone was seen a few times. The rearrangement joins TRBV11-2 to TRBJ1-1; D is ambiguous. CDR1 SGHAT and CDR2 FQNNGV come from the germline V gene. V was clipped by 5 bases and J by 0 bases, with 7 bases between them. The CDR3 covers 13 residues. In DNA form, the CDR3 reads TGTGCCAGCAGCCAACAGATGAACACTGAAGCTTTCTTT. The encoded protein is CASSQQMNTEAFF.

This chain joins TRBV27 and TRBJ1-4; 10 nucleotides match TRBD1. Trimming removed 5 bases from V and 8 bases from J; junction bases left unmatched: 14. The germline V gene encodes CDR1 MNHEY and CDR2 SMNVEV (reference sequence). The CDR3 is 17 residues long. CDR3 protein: CASSGATGTGVGEKLFF. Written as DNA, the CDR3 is TGTGCCAGCAGTGGGGCGACCGGGACAGGGGTAGGGGAAAAACTGTTTTTT.

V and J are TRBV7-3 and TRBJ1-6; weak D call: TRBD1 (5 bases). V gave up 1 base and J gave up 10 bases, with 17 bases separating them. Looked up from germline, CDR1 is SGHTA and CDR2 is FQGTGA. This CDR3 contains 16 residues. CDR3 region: CASSLRGGGRGSPLHF. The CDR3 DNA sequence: TGTGCCAGCAGCTTAAGGGGCGGGGGTAGGGGCTCACCCCTCCACTTT.

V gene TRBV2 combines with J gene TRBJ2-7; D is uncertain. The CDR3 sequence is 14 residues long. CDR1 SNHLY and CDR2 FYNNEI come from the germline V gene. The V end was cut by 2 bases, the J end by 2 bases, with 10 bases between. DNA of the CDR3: TGTGCCAGCAGTGAACACCCAGAAACCTACGAGCAGTACTTC. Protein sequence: CASSEHPETYEQYF.

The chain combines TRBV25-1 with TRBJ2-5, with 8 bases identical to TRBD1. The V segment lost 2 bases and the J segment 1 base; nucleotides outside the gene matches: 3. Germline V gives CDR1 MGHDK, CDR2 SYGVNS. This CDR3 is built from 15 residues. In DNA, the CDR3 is TGTGCCAGCAGTGAACCGACAGGGGCCCAAGAGACCCAGTACTTC. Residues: CASSEPTGAQETQYF.

CDR3 loop: CASSGYGLAPSGSYNEQFF. CDR3 DNA sequence: TGTGCCAGCAGCGGGTATGGACTAGCGCCGTCGGGATCCTACAATGAGCAGTTCTTC. This chain connects TRBV9 to TRBJ2-1, with 9 bases identical to TRBD2. Germline values: CDR1 SGDLS, CDR2 YYNGEE. The trim removed 3 bases at V and 1 base at J, leaving 14 bases unmatched. This CDR3 has 19 residues.

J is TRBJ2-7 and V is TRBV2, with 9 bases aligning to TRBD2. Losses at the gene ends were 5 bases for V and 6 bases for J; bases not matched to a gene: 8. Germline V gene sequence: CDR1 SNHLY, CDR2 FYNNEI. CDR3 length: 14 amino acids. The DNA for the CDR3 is TGTGCCAGCAGTCGGGTAGCGGGGGAGAGCGAGCAGTACTTC. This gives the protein CASSRVAGESEQYF.

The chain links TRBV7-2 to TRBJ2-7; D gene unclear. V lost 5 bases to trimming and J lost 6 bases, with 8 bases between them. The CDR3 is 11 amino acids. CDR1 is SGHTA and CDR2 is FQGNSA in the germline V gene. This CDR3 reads CASSVSGEQYF. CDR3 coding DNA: TGTGCCAGCAGCGTATCAGGCGAGCAGTACTTC.

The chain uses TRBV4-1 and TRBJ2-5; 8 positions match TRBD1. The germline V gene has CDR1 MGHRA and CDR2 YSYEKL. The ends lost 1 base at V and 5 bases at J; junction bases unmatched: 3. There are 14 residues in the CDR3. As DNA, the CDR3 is TGCGCCAGCAGCCAAGGGACAGGGAGGGAGACCCAGTACTTC. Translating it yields CASSQGTGRETQYF.

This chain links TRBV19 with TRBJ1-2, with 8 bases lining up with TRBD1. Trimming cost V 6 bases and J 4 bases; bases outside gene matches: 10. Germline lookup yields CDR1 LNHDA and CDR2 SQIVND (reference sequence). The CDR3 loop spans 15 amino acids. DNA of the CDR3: TGTGCCAGTAGGGAATCAGGGGGCGCTGGCTATGGCTACACCTTC. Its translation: CASRESGGAGYGYTF.

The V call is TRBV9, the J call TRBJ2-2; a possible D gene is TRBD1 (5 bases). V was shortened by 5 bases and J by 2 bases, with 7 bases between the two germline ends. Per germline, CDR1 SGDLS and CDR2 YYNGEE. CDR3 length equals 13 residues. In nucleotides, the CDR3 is TGTGCCAGCAGGCAGGGAAACACCGGGGAGCTGTTTTTT. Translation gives CASRQGNTGELFF.

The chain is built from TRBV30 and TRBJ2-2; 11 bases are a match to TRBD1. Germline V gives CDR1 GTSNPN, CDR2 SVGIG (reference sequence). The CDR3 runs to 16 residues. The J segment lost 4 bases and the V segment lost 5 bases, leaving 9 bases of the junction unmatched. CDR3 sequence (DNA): TGTGCCTGGGTCACCGGGACAGGGGGTCCCACCGGGGAGCTGTTTTTT. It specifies CAWVTGTGGPTGELFF.